This record looks at one TCR beta chain sequence and its context. The germline CDR1 and CDR2 sequences are LGHNT and FRNRAP. The CDR3 spans 13 residues. J lost 10 bases, V lost 0 bases, and 2 bases had no gene match. Assignments of participants to cohorts depended upon their own reported clinical history. The data belong to a study of blood T cell repertoires in COVID-19. Study information: Sites in the United States, Italy and Spain provided acute and convalescent COVID-19 samples.

Source study methods: How many nucleated cells were present was estimated from reference gene primer amplification. Here immunoSEQ multiplex PCR was the method, and the copy in TCRdb shows in-frame clones only, minus some. V, J and clone size are taken as reported in that table, and D and trimming were inferred from the DNA itself. The sample lists roughly 300,000 clones; 80% to 90% were seen once. The sequenced material came from PBMCs or T cells enriched from blood (not recorded which). This clonotype was sampled from a woman aged 18 to 35 who had recovered from COVID-19. The chain joins TRBV12-5 to TRBJ2-1, with 8 bases aligning to TRBD1. The CDR3 nucleotides read TGTGCTAGTGGTTTGGTAACAGGGGGGGAGCAGTTCTTC. It translates to CASGLVTGGEQFF.